Sequencing of this T cell receptor beta chain was carried out in a study of blood T cell repertoires in COVID-19. Overall study context: Specimens from acute and convalescent COVID-19 originated in the United States, Italy and Spain. Nucleic acid was either cDNA or gDNA, and it came from T cells, B-cell-depleted T cells, or PBMCs.

Authors' methods: Reference gene primer amplification yielded estimated nucleated cell counts. Sequenced by immunoSEQ multiplex PCR; TCRdb stores in-frame clones only, minus some. For V, J and clone size, that table is used; D and trimming come from the DNA. The sample lists over 200,000 clones; around 89% were seen once. Residents of 24 US areas, aged roughly 18 to 89 years, made up the participants. Germline V gene lookup returns CDR1 SGDLS and CDR2 YYNGEE. The ends were cut back, 2 bases at V and 4 bases at J, with 9 bases in the middle. CDR3 length: 13 residues. This clonotype was obtained from a woman aged 40 to 50 with acute COVID-19. The sample was PBMCs or T cells enriched from blood (not recorded which). The chain recombines TRBV9 with TRBJ1-1; D is unresolved. For the CDR3, the DNA is TGTGCCAGCAGCGTCCTAGGTGGCACTGAAGCTTTCTTT. Translated: CASSVLGGTEAFF.